The 26 T cell receptor beta chains in this list originate from one sample, sequenced in a study of shared clonotypes between healthy human individuals. Using immunoSEQ multiplex PCR, the repertoire was profiled, and TCRdb retains in-frame clones only, with some absent. The table lists about 2.3 million clones, roughly 93% of them singletons. Sequenced sample: naive CD4+ T cells from PBMCs. Subset of the sample: CD45RA+ positively selected. These receptor sequences come from a man younger than 30 in good health. Some clones in this sample may be carry-over from other donors' samples.

The chain is built from TRBV5-1 and TRBJ2-2; 8 bases map to TRBD2. V shed 1 base, J shed 3 bases, and the junction held 5 bases outside the gene matches. This CDR3 is 16 amino acids long. Germline V gives CDR1 SGHRS, CDR2 YFSETQ. The CDR3 nucleotides are TGCGCCAGCAGCTTGATTGTCGGGAGGGACACCGGGGAGCTGTTTTTT. Translation: CASSLIVGRDTGELFF.

As for this clone: The sample contains more than one DNA sequence encoding this CDR3. The chain recombines TRBV9 with TRBJ2-1, with D maybe TRBD1 (6 bases). Deletions cut 0 bases from V and 5 bases from J, with 9 bases between. CDR1 SGDLS and CDR2 YYNGEE come from the germline V gene. The CDR3 extends over 14 amino acids. The CDR3 bases are TGTGCCAGCAGCGTAGTCGGACAGAACAATGAGCAGTTCTTC. Protein: CASSVVGQNNEQFF.

The rearrangement links TRBV27 to TRBJ1-1, with D uncertain. The CDR3 runs 16 residues. V was cut by 0 bases and J by 2 bases, with 13 bases left in between. Germline V CDR1 and CDR2: MNHEY, SMNVEV (reference sequence). CDR3 loop: CASSLSWGDTNTEAFF. The CDR3 nucleotides are TGTGCCAGCAGTTTATCGTGGGGTGACACCAACACTGAAGCTTTCTTT.

The rearrangement uses TRBV27 and TRBJ2-7; 7 bases fit TRBD1. The CDR3 runs to 11 residues. Germline assignment: CDR1 MNHEY and CDR2 SMNVEV (reference sequence). The ends lost 5 bases at V and 7 bases at J; junction bases unmatched: 2. Here the CDR3 reads CASSGRGEQYF. CDR3 sequence (DNA): TGTGCCAGCAGTGGCAGGGGGGAGCAGTACTTC.

The chain uses TRBV2 and TRBJ1-2; D unresolved. Germline V CDR1 and CDR2: SNHLY, FYNNEI. V was pared by 1 base and J by 4 bases, with 4 bases between. The CDR3 contains 12 residues. CDR3: CASSEDIYGYTF. CDR3 DNA: TGTGCCAGCAGTGAAGACATCTATGGCTACACCTTC.

This sequence joins TRBV10-3 and TRBJ2-3, with no clear D. Germline V gene sequence: CDR1 ENHRY, CDR2 SYGVKD. The ends were cut back, 4 bases at V and 2 bases at J, with 13 bases in the middle. This CDR3 is built from 15 residues. The CDR3 DNA follows: TGTGCCATCAGTGGAGGTGGGCTCCTCACAGATACGCAGTATTTT. Residues: CAISGGGLLTDTQYF.

The chain carries TRBV2 and TRBJ2-1; 9 positions match TRBD2. The CDR3 is made up of 14 amino acids. CDR1 is SNHLY, CDR2 FYNNEI, per germline. Germline trimming cut 6 bases from V and 4 bases from J; bases unmatched to any gene: 4. As DNA, the CDR3 is TGTGCCAGCAGGGCGGGAGGGCCGTACAATGAGCAGTTCTTC. Amino acid sequence: CASRAGGPYNEQFF.

On this clone itself: The germline gene is not matched at one end of the junction; a read error may be the cause. The V and J genes are TRBV6-1 and TRBJ2-7; TRBD2 is a possible D gene (6 bases). This CDR3 has 13 amino acids. The germline V gene has CDR1 MNHNS and CDR2 SASEGT. CDR3 bases: TGTGCCAGCAGTGGGGGGGTTAAGGGTACAAGAGACTTC. It encodes CASSGGVKGTRDF.

V usage is TRBV5-1 and J usage is TRBJ2-1; D is ambiguous. V lost 4 bases, J lost 2 bases, and 16 bases lay in between. CDR3 length: 16 amino acids. Germline V gene sequence: CDR1 SGHRS, CDR2 YFSETQ. The CDR3 reads CASSHPKGTPYNEQFF. The CDR3 region has the DNA TGCGCCAGCAGCCATCCAAAGGGAACCCCCTACAATGAGCAGTTCTTC.

The chain has TRBV28 and TRBJ2-1; TRBD2 agrees at 11 bases. The CDR3 runs 15 residues. Trimming at V came to 2 bases and at J to 6 bases, leaving 3 bases not matched to a gene. Germline CDR1 MDHEN, CDR2 SYDVKM. CDR3 coding DNA: TGTGCCAGCAGTTTAACTAGCGGGAGAATCAATGAGCAGTTCTTC. Encoded protein: CASSLTSGRINEQFF.

The rearrangement joins TRBV5-4 to TRBJ1-4; no reliable D call. Trimming took off 1 base at V and 0 bases at J, with 16 bases between the two ends. Germline V gives CDR1 SGHNT, CDR2 YYREEE (reference sequence). The CDR3 extends over 18 amino acids. The CDR3 DNA follows: TGTGCCAGCAGCTTGCGCAGGAACTCCTTCCCAACTAATGAAAAACTGTTTTTT. Protein product: CASSLRRNSFPTNEKLFF.

The chain carries TRBV19 and TRBJ1-2; 7 nucleotides align to TRBD1. The CDR3 is 13 amino acids. Germline loops: CDR1 LNHDA, CDR2 SQIVND (reference sequence). Unmatched junction bases numbered 7, after V lost 6 bases and J lost 6 bases. CDR3 DNA: TGTGCCAGTAGGAGTACAGGGGAGGATGGCTACACCTTC. It specifies CASRSTGEDGYTF.

The V and J genes are TRBV19 and TRBJ2-1, with 14 bases matching TRBD2. From germline, CDR1 is LNHDA and CDR2 SQIVND (reference sequence). The length of the CDR3 is 17 residues. V shed 3 bases and J 8 bases; nucleotides not matched to a gene: 9. CDR3 in amino acids: CASSMGVGLAGGYEQFF. The CDR3 DNA reads TGTGCCAGTAGTATGGGTGTTGGACTAGCGGGAGGATATGAGCAGTTCTTC.

The chain couples TRBV6-5 to TRBJ2-7, with a weak D call TRBD2 (6 bases). Germline values: CDR1 MNHEY, CDR2 SVGAGI. This CDR3 comprises 15 residues. Trimming pared 0 bases from V and 2 bases from J, leaving 11 bases between. The CDR3 protein is CASSYSLGGTYEQYF. CDR3 in DNA: TGTGCCAGCAGTTACTCGTTGGGCGGGACCTACGAGCAGTACTTC.

The chain employs TRBV2 and TRBJ1-1; D gene uncertain. Germline V CDR1 and CDR2: SNHLY, FYNNEI. This CDR3 region has 13 residues. Trimming took 6 bases from V and 6 from J, leaving 14 bases between them. The CDR3 reads CASSPQMGSEAFF. CDR3 coding DNA: TGTGCCAGCAGCCCCCAGATGGGTTCTGAAGCTTTCTTT.

The chain employs TRBV5-4 and TRBJ2-3, with TRBD2 as a possible D gene (5 bases). The CDR3 contains 15 residues. Germline V gives CDR1 SGHNT, CDR2 YYREEE (reference sequence). The germline V and J ends were trimmed by 4 bases and 7 bases, with 19 bases remaining between them. The DNA for the CDR3 is TGTGCCAGCAGCCAAGGGCCCCCGCGAGGGAATACGCAGTATTTT. It codes for CASSQGPPRGNTQYF.

This clone was observed once. The rearrangement uses TRBV6-5 and TRBJ2-2; 10 nucleotides align to TRBD2. Losses at the gene ends were 6 bases for V and 5 bases for J; bases not matched to a gene: 6. There are 15 residues in the CDR3. CDR1 and CDR2 from the germline V gene are MNHEY and SVGAGI. DNA for the CDR3: TGTGCCAGCAGCAGGACTAGCGGAGTGACCGGGGAGCTGTTTTTT. Encoded protein: CASSRTSGVTGELFF.

On this clone itself: Other DNA sequences in the sample encode the same CDR3. The chain recombines TRBV7-2 with TRBJ1-1; D gene ambiguous. Per the germline V gene, CDR1 is SGHTA and CDR2 is FQGNSA. Trimming removed 2 bases from V and 0 bases from J, with 4 bases in between. The CDR3 extends over 13 amino acids. CDR3 protein: CASSLRLNTEAFF. The CDR3 DNA reads as TGTGCCAGCAGCTTAAGGTTGAACACTGAAGCTTTCTTT.

Comments on this clone: The same CDR3 also results from other DNA sequences found in this sample. The chain carries TRBV7-2 and TRBJ2-3; tentatively, D is TRBD2 (6 bases). V gave up 3 bases and J gave up 0 bases, with 7 bases separating them. The CDR3 is 14 residues long. Germline V gene data show CDR1 as SGHTA and CDR2 as FQGNSA. CDR3 region: CASSLEGSTDTQYF. The CDR3 DNA reads as TGTGCCAGCAGCTTGGAGGGAAGCACAGATACGCAGTATTTT.

With respect to this clone: Other DNA sequences within the sample encode an identical CDR3. The chain has TRBV5-1 and TRBJ2-7; either TRBD1 or TRBD2 may supply D (7 bases each). The CDR3 has 14 amino acids. Germline-derived CDR1 and CDR2 are SGHRS and YFSETQ. The V and J ends lost 4 bases and 0 bases respectively, with 11 bases between them. CDR3 protein: CASSAGDSSYEQYF. CDR3 coding DNA: TGCGCCAGCAGCGCGGGGGACAGCTCCTACGAGCAGTACTTC. Supplemented by reference TRBV5-1 and TRBJ2-7, the full variable domain reads KAGVTQTPRYLIKTRGQQVTLSCSPISGHRSVSWYQQTPGQGLQFLFEYFSETQRNKGNFPGRFSGRQFSNSRSEMNVSTLELGDSALYLCASSAGDSSYEQYFGPGTRLTVT.

The CDR3 region has the DNA TGTGCCAGCAGCACCCGGGGGGGTGGGCCAGATACGCAGTATTTT. This translates into CASSTRGGGPDTQYF. The chain employs TRBV9 and TRBJ2-3; 8 nucleotides line up with TRBD2. This CDR3 region has 15 residues. Germline assignment: CDR1 SGDLS and CDR2 YYNGEE. V shed 4 bases, J shed 4 bases, and the junction held 8 bases outside the gene matches.

V and J are TRBV28 and TRBJ2-1; 7 bases fit TRBD1. CDR3 size: 16 residues. From germline, CDR1 is MDHEN and CDR2 SYDVKM. Trimming at V came to 6 bases and at J to 6 bases, leaving 14 bases not matched to a gene. CDR3 region: CASRGLTQGQGNEQFF. CDR3 nucleotide sequence: TGTGCCAGCAGGGGGTTGACACAGGGGCAGGGCAATGAGCAGTTCTTC.

The chain is built from TRBV9 and TRBJ1-4, with 9 positions matching TRBD1. The CDR3 spans 14 residues. Germline V gene data show CDR1 as SGDLS and CDR2 as YYNGEE. V was clipped by 2 bases and J by 8 bases; unmatched bases: 4. The chain's CDR3 is CASSVTGGREKLFF. CDR3 sequence (DNA): TGTGCCAGCAGCGTGACAGGGGGGAGAGAAAAACTGTTTTTT. Supplemented by reference TRBV9 and TRBJ1-4, the full variable domain reads DSGVTQTPKHLITATGQRVTLRCSPRSGDLSVYWYQQSLDQGLQFLIQYYNGEERAKGNILERFSAQQFPDLHSELNLSSLELGDSALYFCASSVTGGREKLFFGSGTQLSVL.

As for this clone: This specimen includes other DNA sequences encoding the same CDR3. The chain links TRBV5-1 to TRBJ2-7; D uncertain. Trimming stripped 0 bases from V and 2 bases from J, with 9 bases between. This CDR3 region has 14 residues. The germline V gene encodes CDR1 SGHRS and CDR2 YFSETQ. The CDR3 is CASSLDGPTYEQYF. The DNA for the CDR3 is TGCGCCAGCAGCTTGGACGGTCCGACCTACGAGCAGTACTTC.

This chain links TRBV27 with TRBJ2-1, with D tentatively TRBD1 or TRBD2 (5 bases each). The germline V gene encodes CDR1 MNHEY and CDR2 SMNVEV (reference sequence). The V end was cut by 7 bases, the J end by 12 bases, with 22 bases between. This CDR3 region has 14 residues. CDR3 protein: CASTPGTLGEGQFF. The CDR3 bases are TGTGCCAGCACTCCCGGGACCCTAGGTGAGGGGCAGTTCTTC.

CDR3 region: CATGKGLAGGYEQYF. Here the CDR3 DNA reads TGTGCCACCGGGAAGGGACTAGCGGGCGGCTACGAGCAGTACTTC. This sequence joins TRBV15 and TRBJ2-7; 12 bases agree with TRBD2. Germline values: CDR1 LNHNV, CDR2 YYDKDF (reference sequence). J lost 3 bases, V lost 8 bases, and 8 bases had no gene match. There are 15 residues in the CDR3.